This section outlines one TCR beta chain sequence together with its context. What it binds is unknown. TCRdb keeps only in-frame clones here, not all; method: immunoSEQ multiplex PCR. The sample has tens of thousands of clones, about 87% seen once. The source of the sample is a study of graft-versus-host responses after intestinal transplantation. As for the study in general: Each of the recipients got a multivisceral, liver-intestinal, or isolated intestinal transplant. Induction using anti-thymocyte globulin, followed by tacrolimus and steroids for about 3 years, was given to all recipients.

Study outcomes and limitations: Early post-transplant HvG declines tracked with peak circulating GvH clone levels.

Unmatched junction bases numbered 10, after V lost 10 bases and J lost 8 bases. The germline V gene encodes CDR1 LNHDA and CDR2 SQIVND (reference sequence). The length of the CDR3 is 12 residues. Here the sequenced sample was unstimulated CD4+ T cells sorted from spleen or lymph node cells, taken before transplant. The sequence came from a human donor who was the organ donor for an intestinal transplant. This chain uses TRBV19 with TRBJ1-2, with 7 bases lining up with TRBD1. CDR3 residues: CATEEGARGYTF. CDR3 in DNA: TGTGCCACCGAAGAGGGGGCGAGAGGCTACACCTTC.